This TCR beta chain was recovered during a study of T cells in Graves' hyperthyroidism and ophthalmopathy. Template material for amplifying TCR beta CDR3 regions consisted of RNA transcripts. The HTBI set primed first-round TCR CDR3 RT-PCR. TCRdb reanalysed the multiplex PCR reads using MiXCR and keeps one entry per CDR3 protein. The table shows roughly 500,000 distinct CDR3 sequences, with over 35% occurring only once. This clonotype has ten or more counts. The length of the CDR3 is 13 residues. The germline V gene encodes CDR1 MNHNS and CDR2 SASEGT. V lost 6 bases to trimming and J lost 5 bases, with 13 bases between them.

The V call is TRBV6-1, the J call TRBJ2-5, with D unresolved. This sequence originates from an adult woman with Graves' disease, either hyperthyroidism or ophthalmopathy (not recorded which). Sequenced input: peripheral blood or thyroid tissue (not recorded which). This chain's CDR3 is CASRPPSLETQYF. In DNA, the CDR3 is TGTGCCAGCAGACCACCCTCCCTGGAGACCCAGTACTTC.